This TCR beta chain was retrieved from a study of patients and donors after allogeneic stem cell transplantation. The CDR3 covers 12 residues. Trimming shortened V by 8 bases and J by 5 bases, and 10 bases separated the two germline ends. CDR1 is MDHEN and CDR2 is SYDVKM in the germline V gene. TCRdb redid the calling of the RT-PCR reads with MiXCR, one entry per CDR3 protein. This sample carries tens of thousands of distinct CDR3 sequences, roughly 48% of them seen once, and the ten largest clones take around 60%. The source of this sequence is a human donor who was either an allogeneic HSCT recipient or a stem cell or donor lymphocyte infusion donor (not recorded which). It is not recorded whose cells these are; they may come from a transplant donor. J is TRBJ1-5 and V is TRBV28; D call uncertain. Sequences were obtained from blood, either unsorted or a sorted T cell fraction (not recorded which). The chain's CDR3 is CASFGRDQPQHF. In DNA, the CDR3 is TGTGCCAGCTTTGGTCGGGATCAGCCCCAGCATTTT.